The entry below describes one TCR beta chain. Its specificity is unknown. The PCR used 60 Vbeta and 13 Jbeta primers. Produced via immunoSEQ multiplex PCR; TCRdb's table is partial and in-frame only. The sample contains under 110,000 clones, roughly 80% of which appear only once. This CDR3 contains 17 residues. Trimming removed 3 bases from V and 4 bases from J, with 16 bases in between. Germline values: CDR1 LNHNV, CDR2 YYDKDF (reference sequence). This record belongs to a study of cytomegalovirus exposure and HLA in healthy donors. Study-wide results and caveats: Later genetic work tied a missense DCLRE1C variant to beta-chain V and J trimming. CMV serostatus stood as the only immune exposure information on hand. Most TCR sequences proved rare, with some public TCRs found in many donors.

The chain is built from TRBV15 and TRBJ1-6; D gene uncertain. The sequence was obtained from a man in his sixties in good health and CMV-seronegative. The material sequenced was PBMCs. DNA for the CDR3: TGTGCCACCAGCAGGGGAAGAGGGTCACAATATAATTCACCCCTCCACTTT. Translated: CATSRGRGSQYNSPLHF.